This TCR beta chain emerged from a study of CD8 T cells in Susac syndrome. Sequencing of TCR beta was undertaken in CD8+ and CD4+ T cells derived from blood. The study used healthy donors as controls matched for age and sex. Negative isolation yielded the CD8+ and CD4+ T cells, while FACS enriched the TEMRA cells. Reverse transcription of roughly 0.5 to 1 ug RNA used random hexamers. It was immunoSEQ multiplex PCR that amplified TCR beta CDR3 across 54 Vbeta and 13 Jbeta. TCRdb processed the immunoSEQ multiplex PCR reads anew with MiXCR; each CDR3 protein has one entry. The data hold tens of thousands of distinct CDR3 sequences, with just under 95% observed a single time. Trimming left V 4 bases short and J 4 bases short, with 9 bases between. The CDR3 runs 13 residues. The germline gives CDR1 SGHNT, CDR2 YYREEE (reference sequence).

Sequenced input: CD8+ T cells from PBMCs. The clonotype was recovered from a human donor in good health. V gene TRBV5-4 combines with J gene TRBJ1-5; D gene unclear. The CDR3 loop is CASSLNGNQPQHF. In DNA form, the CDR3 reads TGTGCCAGCAGCCTTAATGGGAATCAGCCCCAGCATTTT.